The 5 T cell receptor beta chains reported below all come from one sample, sequenced in a study of cytotoxic CD8 clonotypes in ibrutinib-treated CLL. Data came from immunoSEQ multiplex PCR; TCRdb stores just in-frame clones and leaves some out. The table has 50,000 to 65,000 clones, around 60% seen once. This sample comprised PBMCs, obtained after 12 months of ibrutinib treatment. These TCRs come from a human donor with chronic lymphocytic leukemia.

The chain joins TRBV14 to TRBJ1-1; D remains unclear. Germline V CDR1 and CDR2: SGHDN, FVKESK. With 4 bases removed from V and 1 base from J, the gap between germline ends came to 10 bases. The CDR3 is 14 residues long. The CDR3 region has the DNA TGTGCCAGCAGCCCAGAGGTGAAGAACACTGAAGCTTTCTTT. Its translation is CASSPEVKNTEAFF.

A few counts support this clone. This chain joins TRBV7-2 and TRBJ2-3; D is unclear. This CDR3 has 12 residues. Germline V gene lookup returns CDR1 SGHTA and CDR2 FQGNSA. Trimming took off 1 base at V and 6 bases at J, with 5 bases between the two ends. The CDR3 DNA follows: TGTGCCAGCAGCTTAGACGCCGATACGCAGTATTTT. Its translation: CASSLDADTQYF.

This clone was seen a handful of times. This sequence joins TRBV9 and TRBJ1-2, with D perhaps matching TRBD1 (6 bases). The V end was cut by 4 bases, the J end by 4 bases, with 11 bases between. The CDR3 runs to 13 residues. CDR1 is SGDLS and CDR2 is YYNGEE in the germline V gene. Here the CDR3 DNA reads TGTGCCAGCAGCCGGGACATGAGCTATGGCTACACCTTC. Its protein is CASSRDMSYGYTF. The full variable domain, in which reference TRBV9 and TRBJ1-2 provide the parts outside the CDR3, is DSGVTQTPKHLITATGQRVTLRCSPRSGDLSVYWYQQSLDQGLQFLIQYYNGEERAKGNILERFSAQQFPDLHSELNLSSLELGDSALYFCASSRDMSYGYTFGSGTRLTVV.

This chain uses TRBV27 with TRBJ2-3, with 8 bases that match TRBD1. The V segment lost 7 bases and the J segment 4 bases; nucleotides outside the gene matches: 7. CDR1 is MNHEY and CDR2 is SMNVEV in the germline V gene (reference sequence). This CDR3 has 14 amino acids. For the CDR3, the DNA is TGTGCCAGCAACCGGGACAGGCGGCCAGATACGCAGTATTTT. Its translation is CASNRDRRPDTQYF.

This clone was recorded many times. The CDR3 DNA sequence: TGTGCCAGCAGCTTGGTTTGGGGGGATACGCAGTATTTT. Its translation: CASSLVWGDTQYF. The rearrangement joins TRBV5-4 to TRBJ2-3; tentatively, D is TRBD1 or TRBD2 (5 bases each). V shed 0 bases and J shed 6 bases, with 8 bases lying between them. The CDR3 loop spans 13 amino acids. Germline V CDR1 and CDR2: SGHNT, YYREEE (reference sequence).